This T cell receptor beta chain was identified in a study of blood T cells in healthy people across ages. Study details: Capture by template switching was about one barcoded beta molecule per two T cells.

Through a sample-barcoded 5' primer and a J-beta primer mix, a second PCR was run for roughly 6 to 11 cycles. Every sample returned 2.5 million or more CDR3-containing paired-end reads. TCRdb reprocessed the 5' RACE reads via MiXCR and lists one record per CDR3 protein. Of just over 1 million distinct CDR3 sequences in the sample, roughly 45% were seen once. Sample donors were healthy Caucasian individuals that came from Russia, aged 6 to 90. Donors each provided roughly 9.6 milliliters of peripheral blood. The germline V gene has CDR1 MNHNS and CDR2 SASEGT. This CDR3 spans 16 amino acids. V shed 7 bases and J 2 bases; nucleotides not matched to a gene: 11.

This chain links TRBV6-1 with TRBJ2-1; TRBD2 matches at 7 bases. The origin of this receptor is a woman aged 55-69 years in good health. Sequencing was performed on blood. The DNA of the CDR3 is TGTGCCAGCATCCCTCTGGGGAGGGGAACCTACAATGAGCAGTTCTTC. Protein product: CASIPLGRGTYNEQFF.